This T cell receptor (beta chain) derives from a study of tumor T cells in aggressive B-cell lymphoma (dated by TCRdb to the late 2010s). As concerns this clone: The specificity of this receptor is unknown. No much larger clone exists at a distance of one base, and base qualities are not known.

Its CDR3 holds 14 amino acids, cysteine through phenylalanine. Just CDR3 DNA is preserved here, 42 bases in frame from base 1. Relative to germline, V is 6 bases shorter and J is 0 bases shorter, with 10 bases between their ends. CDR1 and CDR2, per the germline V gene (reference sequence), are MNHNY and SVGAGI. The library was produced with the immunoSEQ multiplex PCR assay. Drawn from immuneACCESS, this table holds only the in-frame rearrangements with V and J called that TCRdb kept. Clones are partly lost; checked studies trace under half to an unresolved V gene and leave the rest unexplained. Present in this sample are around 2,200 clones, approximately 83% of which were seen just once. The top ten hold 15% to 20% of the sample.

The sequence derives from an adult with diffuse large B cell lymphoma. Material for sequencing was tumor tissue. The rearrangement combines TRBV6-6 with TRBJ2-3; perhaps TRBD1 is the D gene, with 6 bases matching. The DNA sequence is TGTGCCAGCAGGGGGGCCTTTAGCACAGATACGCAGTATTTT. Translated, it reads CASRGAFSTDTQYF.